This T cell receptor (beta chain) was documented in a study of T-cell reconstitution after alpha-beta-depleted transplantation in children (dated by TCRdb to 2015 to 2016). About the full investigation: Using TCR repertoire profiling, the study followed T-cell immune reconstitution in a quantitative way in children after TCRalphabeta/CD19-depleted allogeneic hematopoietic cell transplantation.

What the authors observed across the whole study: About two months after transplant, the apparently early recovery of alphabetaT-cell counts reportedly depended on just several hundred clones that had expanded rapidly and came from non-depleted graft cells. Hyperexpanded clone frequencies declined over subsequent months; after one year, T-cell counts and TCRbeta diversity were mostly attributed to newly produced T cells. The high TCRbeta diversity at day 60 in some patients was ascribed to recipient T cells and intrathymic progenitors that had survived conditioning.

The CDR3 covers 12 residues, taking in both the cysteine and the phenylalanine. The entry retains the CDR3 DNA only, 36 bases that are in frame from base 1. CDR1 MNHEY and CDR2 SVGAGI were looked up in the germline V gene. For this chain, trimming is 8 bases at the V end and 4 bases at the J end, and the number of junction bases without a gene match is 4. The treatment or condition label on this specimen signifies: allogeneic hematopoietic cell transplantation with graft depleted of TCRalphabeta T cells and CD19 B cells. The children who served as transplant recipients had been given grafts of TCRalphabeta/CD19-depleted allogeneic hematopoietic cells. Receptor amplification or capture employed PCR. The sequencer listed for this sample is Illumina HiSeq 2500. TCR libraries were prepared with molecular barcoding, using unique molecular identifiers to normalize TCRbeta repertoire quantification. In TCRdb, the public reads were trimmed at Q25 with fastp and aligned with MiXCR, with productive beta chains retained. Identical CDR3 protein sequences are pooled into one entry, listed with their most common genes and DNA. The sample data list hundreds of thousands of distinct CDR3 sequences, and 13% of these were observed just once. The ten largest clones take up about 0.77% of the sample.

This clonotype was recorded a few times. This receptor's antigen is unknown. Base qualities are missing; no much larger clone stands one base away. Specimen: PBMCs, collected before TCRalphabeta/CD19-depleted stem cell transplant. The sequence links TRBV6-5 to TRBJ2-7; 8 junctional bases match TRBD2. The clonotype originates from a girl aged 2-10 years with congenital amegakaryocytic thrombocytopenia, due to receive a stem cell transplant. CDR3 reads: CASRAGEYEQYF. The nucleotide sequence reads TGTGCCAGCCGAGCGGGAGAATACGAGCAGTACTTC.